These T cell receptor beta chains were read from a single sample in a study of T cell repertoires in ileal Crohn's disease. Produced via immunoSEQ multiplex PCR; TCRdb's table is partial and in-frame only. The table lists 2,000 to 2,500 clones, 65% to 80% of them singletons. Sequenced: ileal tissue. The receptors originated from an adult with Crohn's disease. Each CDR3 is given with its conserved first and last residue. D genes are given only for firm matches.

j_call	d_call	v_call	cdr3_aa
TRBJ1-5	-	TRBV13	CASSFGGNSNQPQHF
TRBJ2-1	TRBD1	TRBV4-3	CASSPRGTGPTEQFF
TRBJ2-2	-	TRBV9	CASSLTTPGTGELFF
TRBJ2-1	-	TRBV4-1	CASSHPPSTTQFF
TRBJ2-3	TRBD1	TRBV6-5	CASSGTVGADTQYF
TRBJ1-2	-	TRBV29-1	CSVESGADFYGYTF
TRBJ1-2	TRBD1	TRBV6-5	CASRRDRNYGYTF
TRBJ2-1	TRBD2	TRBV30	CAWRRGGSSYNEQFF
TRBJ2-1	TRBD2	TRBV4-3	CASSRLRLAGEQQFF
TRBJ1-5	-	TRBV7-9	CASSFGPQGGQPQHF
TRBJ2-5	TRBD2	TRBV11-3	CASSLGGRAGEETQYF
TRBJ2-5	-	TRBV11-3	CASRRGGHLQETQYF
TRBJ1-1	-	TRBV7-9	CASTSSGYTEAFF
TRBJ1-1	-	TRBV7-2	CASRRTGTNTEAFF
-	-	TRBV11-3	CASSLEAPTSYEQYF
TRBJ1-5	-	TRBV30	CAWKAGEDYSNQPQHF
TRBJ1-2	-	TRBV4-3	CASSQMEGRRGWAGLYGYTF
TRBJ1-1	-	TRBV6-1	CASSEQAFRTEAFF
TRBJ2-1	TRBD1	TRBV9	CASSAYRGLGNEQFF
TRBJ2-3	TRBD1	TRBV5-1	CASSPGQGLDTQYF
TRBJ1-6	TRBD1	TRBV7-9	CASRTDRGSYNSPLHF
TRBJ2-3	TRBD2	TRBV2	CAVLLAGVGTQYF
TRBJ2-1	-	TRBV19	CASKDSKSYNEQFF
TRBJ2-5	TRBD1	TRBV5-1	CASSLATGVETQYF
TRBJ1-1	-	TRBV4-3	CASSTGVLRNTEAFF
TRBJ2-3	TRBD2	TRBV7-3	CASSFTGTSGKRDTQYF
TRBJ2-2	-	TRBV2	CASSQISGDTGELFF
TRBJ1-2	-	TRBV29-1	CSVQPGSTNYGYTF
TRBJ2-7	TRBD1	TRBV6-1	CAAQTGVVSYEQYF
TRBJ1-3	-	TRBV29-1	CSVEAGQTGNTIYF
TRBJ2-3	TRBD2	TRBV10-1	CASSVPSGRCPGSTDTQYF
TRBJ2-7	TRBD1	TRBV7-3	CALGTGVREQYF
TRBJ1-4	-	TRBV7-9	CASSLDRGFGEKLFF
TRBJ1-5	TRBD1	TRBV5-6	CASSPGQAQPQHF
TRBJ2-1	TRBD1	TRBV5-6	CASSPRTGSTYNEQFF
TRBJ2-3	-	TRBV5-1	CASSLQAGDTDTQYF
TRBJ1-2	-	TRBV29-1	CSAERGAEEYGYTF
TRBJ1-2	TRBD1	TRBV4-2	CASSPARQGYGYTF
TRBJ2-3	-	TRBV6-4	CASSEQGGGTDTQYF
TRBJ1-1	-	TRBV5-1	CASSQNQGTEAFF
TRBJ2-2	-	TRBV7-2	CASSELLNTGELFF
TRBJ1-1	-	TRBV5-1	CASSLTVTEINTEAFF
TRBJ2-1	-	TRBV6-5	CASTGGTPEFF
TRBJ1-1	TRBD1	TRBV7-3	CASSLDRGSYTEAFF
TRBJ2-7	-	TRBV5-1	CASSYLAEYEQYF
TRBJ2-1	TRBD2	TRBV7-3	CASSPWTSGGLFF
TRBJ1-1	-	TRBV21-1	CASSKANRQALDTEAFF
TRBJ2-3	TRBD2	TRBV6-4	CASSPGLAGGTDTQYF
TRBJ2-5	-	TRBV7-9	CASSLQGNGETQYF
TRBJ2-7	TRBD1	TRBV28	CASSFGTGEGYEQYF
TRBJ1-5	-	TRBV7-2	CASSLRPDNSNQPQHF